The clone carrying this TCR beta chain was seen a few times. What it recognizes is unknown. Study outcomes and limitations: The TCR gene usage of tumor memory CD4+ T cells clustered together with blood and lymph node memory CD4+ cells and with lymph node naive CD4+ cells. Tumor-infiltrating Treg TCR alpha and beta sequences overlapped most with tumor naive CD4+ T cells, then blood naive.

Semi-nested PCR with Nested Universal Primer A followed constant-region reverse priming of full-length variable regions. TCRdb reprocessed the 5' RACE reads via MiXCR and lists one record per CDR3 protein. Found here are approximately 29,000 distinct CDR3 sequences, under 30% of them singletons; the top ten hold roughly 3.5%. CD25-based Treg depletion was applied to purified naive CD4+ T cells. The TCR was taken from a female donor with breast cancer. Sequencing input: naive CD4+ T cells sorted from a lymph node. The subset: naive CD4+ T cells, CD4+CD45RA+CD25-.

For the CDR3, the DNA is TGTGCCAGCAGTTTAACGACAGGGTTTCAGCCCCAGCATTTT. Residues: CASSLTTGFQPQHF. This sequence joins TRBV28 and TRBJ1-5; TRBD1 aligns across 7 bases. Losses at the gene ends were 2 bases for V and 6 bases for J; bases not matched to a gene: 4. This CDR3 has 14 amino acids. Germline V CDR1 and CDR2: MDHEN, SYDVKM.